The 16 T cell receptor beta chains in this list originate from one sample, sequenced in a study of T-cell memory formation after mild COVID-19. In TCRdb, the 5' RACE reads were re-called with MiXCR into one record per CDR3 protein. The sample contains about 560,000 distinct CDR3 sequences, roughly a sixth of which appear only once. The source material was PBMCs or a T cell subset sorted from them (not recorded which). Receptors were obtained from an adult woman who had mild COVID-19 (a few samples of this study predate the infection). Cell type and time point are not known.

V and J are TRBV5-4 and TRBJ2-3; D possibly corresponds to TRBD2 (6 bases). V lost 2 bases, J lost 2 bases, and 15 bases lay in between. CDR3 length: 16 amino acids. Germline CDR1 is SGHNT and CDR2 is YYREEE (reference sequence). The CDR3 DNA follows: TGTGCCAGCAGCTTAGAAGTAGCGGAGTTCACAGATACGCAGTATTTT. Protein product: CASSLEVAEFTDTQYF.

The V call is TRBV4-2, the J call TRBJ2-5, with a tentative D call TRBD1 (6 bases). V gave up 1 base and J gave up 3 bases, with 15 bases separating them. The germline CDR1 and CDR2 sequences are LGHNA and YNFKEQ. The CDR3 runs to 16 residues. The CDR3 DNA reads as TGTGCCAGCAGCCAAGGGATGGCAGGGGCAAAAGAGACCCAGTACTTC. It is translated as CASSQGMAGAKETQYF.

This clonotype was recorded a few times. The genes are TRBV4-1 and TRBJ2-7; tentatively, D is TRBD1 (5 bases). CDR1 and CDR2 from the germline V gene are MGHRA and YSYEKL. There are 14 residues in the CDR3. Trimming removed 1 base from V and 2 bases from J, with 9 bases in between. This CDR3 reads CASSQGQLTYEQYF. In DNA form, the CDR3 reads TGCGCCAGCAGCCAAGGACAGTTAACCTACGAGCAGTACTTC.

The CDR3 region has the DNA TGTGCCAGCAGCGTAGGGGGTGAGCAGTTCTTC. Translation gives CASSVGGEQFF. The chain joins TRBV9 to TRBJ2-1; D remains ambiguous. V was clipped by 0 bases and J by 9 bases, with 4 bases between them. Germline V CDR1 and CDR2: SGDLS, YYNGEE. The CDR3 has 11 amino acids.

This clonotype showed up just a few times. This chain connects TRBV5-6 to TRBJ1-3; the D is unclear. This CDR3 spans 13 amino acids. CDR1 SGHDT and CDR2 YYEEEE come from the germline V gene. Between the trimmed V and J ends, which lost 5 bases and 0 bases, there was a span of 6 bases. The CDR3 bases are TGTGCCAGCAGAGAGAGCTCTGGAAACACCATATATTTT. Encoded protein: CASRESSGNTIYF.

In DNA form, the CDR3 reads TGCAGCGTTGTGAGACGGCAGAACACTGAAGCTTTCTTT. Its protein product is CSVVRRQNTEAFF. The genes are TRBV29-1 and TRBJ1-1; D unresolved. The CDR3 length is 13 residues. Germline assignment: CDR1 SQVTM and CDR2 ANQGSEA. With 4 bases removed from V and 1 base from J, the gap between germline ends came to 10 bases.

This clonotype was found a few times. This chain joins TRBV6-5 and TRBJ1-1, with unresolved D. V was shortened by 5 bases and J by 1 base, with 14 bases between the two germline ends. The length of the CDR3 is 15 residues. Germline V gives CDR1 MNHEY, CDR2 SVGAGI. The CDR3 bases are TGTGCCAGCAGTCCTGGTGGTAACAAGAACACTGAAGCTTTCTTT. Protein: CASSPGGNKNTEAFF.

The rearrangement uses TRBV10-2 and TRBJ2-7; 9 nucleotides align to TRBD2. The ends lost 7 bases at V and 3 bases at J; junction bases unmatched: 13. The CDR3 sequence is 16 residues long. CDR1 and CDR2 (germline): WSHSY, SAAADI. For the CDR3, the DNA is TGCGCCAGCAAGTCGCAGCGGGAGGCCGCAAACTACGAGCAGTACTTC. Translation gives CASKSQREAANYEQYF.

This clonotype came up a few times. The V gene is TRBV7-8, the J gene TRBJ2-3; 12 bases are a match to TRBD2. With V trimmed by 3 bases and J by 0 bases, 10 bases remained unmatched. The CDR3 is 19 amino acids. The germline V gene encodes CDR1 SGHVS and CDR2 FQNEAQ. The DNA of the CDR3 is TGTGCCAGCAGCTTCCGTCTAGCGGGAGGGCCGGGGAGCACAGATACGCAGTATTTT. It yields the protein CASSFRLAGGPGSTDTQYF. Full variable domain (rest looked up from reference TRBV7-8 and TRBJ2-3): GAGVSQSPRYKVAKRGQDVALRCDPISGHVSLFWYQQALGQGPEFLTYFQNEAQLDKSGLPSDRFFAERPEGSVSTLKIQRTQQEDSAVYLCASSFRLAGGPGSTDTQYFGPGTRLTVL.

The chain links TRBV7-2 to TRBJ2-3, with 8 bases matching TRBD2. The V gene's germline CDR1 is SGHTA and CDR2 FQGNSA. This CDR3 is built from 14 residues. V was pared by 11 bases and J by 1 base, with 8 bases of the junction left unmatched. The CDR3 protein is CASEGLDRTDTQYF. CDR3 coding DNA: TGTGCCTCGGAGGGACTAGATCGCACAGATACGCAGTATTTT.

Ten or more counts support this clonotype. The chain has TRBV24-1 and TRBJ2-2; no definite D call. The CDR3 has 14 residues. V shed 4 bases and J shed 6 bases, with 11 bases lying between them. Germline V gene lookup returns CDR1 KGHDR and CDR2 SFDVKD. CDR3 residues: CATSDPPPPGELFF. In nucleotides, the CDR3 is TGTGCCACCAGTGACCCCCCCCCACCCGGGGAGCTGTTTTTT.

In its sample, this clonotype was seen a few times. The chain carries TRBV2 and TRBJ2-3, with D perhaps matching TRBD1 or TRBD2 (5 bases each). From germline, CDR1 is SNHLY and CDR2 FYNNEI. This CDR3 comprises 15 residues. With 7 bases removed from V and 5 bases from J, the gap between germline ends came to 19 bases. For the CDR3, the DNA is TGTGCCAGCACGGGACCCTCCAAAGGTGGAGATACGCAGTATTTT. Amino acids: CASTGPSKGGDTQYF.

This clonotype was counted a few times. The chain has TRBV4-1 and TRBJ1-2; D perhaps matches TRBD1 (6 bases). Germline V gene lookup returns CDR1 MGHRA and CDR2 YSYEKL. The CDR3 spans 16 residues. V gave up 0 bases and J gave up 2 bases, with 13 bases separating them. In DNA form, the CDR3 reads TGCGCCAGCAGCCAAGATATCAGGGGAGGGAACTATGGCTACACCTTC. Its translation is CASSQDIRGGNYGYTF.

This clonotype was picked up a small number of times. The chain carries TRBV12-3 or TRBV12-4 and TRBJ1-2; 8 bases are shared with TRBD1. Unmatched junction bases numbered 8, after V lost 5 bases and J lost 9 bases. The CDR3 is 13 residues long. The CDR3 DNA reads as TGTGCCAGCAGTCTGGACAGGGTAAGGCGCTACACCTTC. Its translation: CASSLDRVRRYTF.

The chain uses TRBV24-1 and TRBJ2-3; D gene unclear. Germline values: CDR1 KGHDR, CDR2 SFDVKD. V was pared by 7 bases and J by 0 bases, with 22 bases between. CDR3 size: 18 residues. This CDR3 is CATSPTTGLVTSTDTQYF. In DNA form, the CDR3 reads TGTGCCACCAGCCCGACAACGGGCCTAGTAACCAGCACAGATACGCAGTATTTT.

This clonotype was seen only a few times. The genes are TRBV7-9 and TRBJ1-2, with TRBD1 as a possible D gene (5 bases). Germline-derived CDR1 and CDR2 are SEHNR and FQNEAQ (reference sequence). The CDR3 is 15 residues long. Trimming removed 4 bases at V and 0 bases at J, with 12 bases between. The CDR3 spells CASSSGQGSNYGYTF. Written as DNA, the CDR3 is TGTGCCAGCAGCTCAGGGCAGGGTTCTAACTATGGCTACACCTTC.